The 14 T cell receptor beta chains reported below all come from one sample, sequenced in a study of T cells after yellow fever vaccination. TCRdb itself ran the 5' RACE reads through MiXCR, one entry per CDR3 protein. The table lists about 340,000 distinct CDR3 sequences, around an eighth of them singletons, with 2.5% to 4% in the top ten. The material sequenced was CD4+ T cells sorted from PBMCs, taken 15 days after the yellow fever booster vaccination. The origin of the receptors is a man between 18 and 35 years old who received the YFV17D yellow fever vaccine.

This clonotype was recorded many times. The chain employs TRBV5-1 and TRBJ2-1; D gene uncertain. Germline V CDR1 and CDR2: SGHRS, YFSETQ. CDR3 length: 12 residues. V shed 0 bases and J shed 6 bases, with 4 bases lying between them. The DNA for the CDR3 is TGCGCCAGCAGCTTGGATGCCAATGAGCAGTTCTTC. It encodes CASSLDANEQFF.

A few counts support this clonotype. J is TRBJ2-5 and V is TRBV28, with 7 bases aligning to TRBD1. The V and J ends lost 6 bases and 7 bases, in that order; junction bases with no gene match: 14. CDR1 is MDHEN and CDR2 is SYDVKM in the germline V gene. This CDR3 has 15 amino acids. CDR3 coding DNA: TGTGCCAGCAGACCCCCGGGACAGAGCCCAGGGACCCAGTACTTC. Protein product: CASRPPGQSPGTQYF.

The chain links TRBV6-6 to TRBJ1-2; D is unresolved. The germline gives CDR1 MNHNY, CDR2 SVGAGI (reference sequence). The CDR3 has 12 amino acids. The ends were cut back, 8 bases at V and 5 bases at J, with 12 bases in the middle. The CDR3 here is CASQTAVYGYTF. CDR3 bases: TGTGCCAGCCAAACAGCCGTTTATGGCTACACCTTC.

The V gene is TRBV7-2, the J gene TRBJ1-1; perhaps TRBD1 as D (6 bases). V lost 8 bases to trimming and J lost 8 bases, with 9 bases between them. This CDR3 is 10 amino acids long. CDR1 and CDR2 (germline): SGHTA, FQGNSA. The CDR3 sequence: CASRDREAFF. The CDR3 nucleotides are TGTGCCAGCCGAGACAGGGAAGCTTTCTTT.

This clonotype was recorded a few times. This rearrangement joins TRBV15 to TRBJ2-2; D remains unclear. CDR3 length equals 18 residues. Germline lookup yields CDR1 LNHNV and CDR2 YYDKDF (reference sequence). The V end was cut by 0 bases, the J end by 0 bases, with 14 bases between. CDR3 region: CATSRDFRHSANTGELFF. In DNA, the CDR3 is TGTGCCACCAGCAGAGATTTTAGGCACAGCGCGAACACCGGGGAGCTGTTTTTT.

The chain combines TRBV18 with TRBJ2-1; 13 bases map to TRBD2. The CDR3 loop spans 17 amino acids. Trimming cost V 0 bases and J 6 bases; bases outside gene matches: 5. Looked up from germline, CDR1 is KGHSH and CDR2 is LQKENI. This CDR3 reads CASSPPHGTSGANEQFF. The DNA of the CDR3 is TGTGCCAGCTCACCACCCCACGGGACTAGCGGGGCCAATGAGCAGTTCTTC.

This clonotype showed up just a few times. The chain uses TRBV2 and TRBJ2-5, with D unresolved. V dropped 4 bases and J dropped 4 bases, with 16 bases sitting between them. Germline loops: CDR1 SNHLY, CDR2 FYNNEI. CDR3 size: 15 residues. This CDR3 reads CASSANSLGGETQYF. CDR3 in DNA: TGTGCCAGCAGTGCAAACTCTTTAGGTGGAGAGACCCAGTACTTC.

The chain has TRBV9 and TRBJ2-2; 9 bases fit TRBD1. Germline CDR1 reads SGDLS; CDR2 reads YYNGEE. CDR3 size: 16 residues. J lost 2 bases, V lost 4 bases, and 6 bases had no gene match. CDR3 protein: CASSPKGQGNTGELFF. DNA for the CDR3: TGTGCCAGCAGCCCTAAGGGACAGGGCAACACCGGGGAGCTGTTTTTT.

There are many counts of this clonotype. The genes are TRBV5-1 and TRBJ2-4; no clear D gene. CDR3 size: 16 residues. The germline V gene has CDR1 SGHRS and CDR2 YFSETQ. V was pared by 3 bases and J by 2 bases, with 15 bases between. The CDR3 loop is CASSSERRWSKNIQYF. In nucleotides, the CDR3 is TGCGCCAGCAGCTCCGAAAGAAGGTGGTCCAAAAACATTCAGTACTTC.

This clonotype came up a few times. The chain employs TRBV5-6 and TRBJ2-7; 10 bases are shared with TRBD1. From germline, CDR1 is SGHDT and CDR2 YYEEEE. V trimming: 4 bases; J trimming: 6 bases; junction bases outside the gene matches: 16. This CDR3 comprises 17 residues. This CDR3 is CASSLLAWGTGATEQYF. CDR3 sequence (DNA): TGTGCCAGCAGCCTCCTCGCGTGGGGGACAGGGGCTACCGAGCAGTACTTC. The complete variable domain, with remaining parts taken from reference TRBV5-6 and TRBJ2-7, reads DAGVTQSPTHLIKTRGQQVTLRCSPKSGHDTVSWYQQALGQGPQFIFQYYEEEERQRGNFPDRFSGHQFPNYSSELNVNALLLGDSALYLCASSLLAWGTGATEQYFGPGTRLTVT.

This clonotype has ten or more counts. The chain couples TRBV12-3 or TRBV12-4 to TRBJ2-1, with D perhaps matching TRBD2 (7 bases). V was clipped by 5 bases and J by 6 bases, with 20 bases between them. There are 16 residues in the CDR3. CDR3 DNA sequence: TGTGCCAGCAGTGTTTGGAGGCGGGGGCACCCCAATGAGCAGTTCTTC. It is translated as CASSVWRRGHPNEQFF.

V usage is TRBV9 and J usage is TRBJ2-2; D is possibly TRBD1 or TRBD2 (5 bases each). The CDR3 consists of 14 residues. Trimming took 3 bases from V and 3 from J, leaving 9 bases between them. Germline loops: CDR1 SGDLS, CDR2 YYNGEE. In DNA form, the CDR3 reads TGTGCCAGCAGCGGGGACCTACACACCGGGGAGCTGTTTTTT. Amino acid sequence: CASSGDLHTGELFF. Full variable domain (missing parts from reference TRBV9 and TRBJ2-2): DSGVTQTPKHLITATGQRVTLRCSPRSGDLSVYWYQQSLDQGLQFLIQYYNGEERAKGNILERFSAQQFPDLHSELNLSSLELGDSALYFCASSGDLHTGELFFGEGSRLTVL.

V is TRBV2 and J is TRBJ2-5, with 9 bases that match TRBD1. The CDR3 is 13 amino acids. In germline, CDR1 is SNHLY, CDR2 FYNNEI. V was clipped by 7 bases and J by 6 bases; unmatched bases: 6. CDR3 region: CASIPGQGKTQYF. The CDR3 DNA reads TGTGCCAGCATTCCGGGACAGGGAAAGACCCAGTACTTC.

V and J are TRBV4-1 and TRBJ2-7, with 7 nucleotides matching TRBD1. CDR3 length: 16 residues. V lost 4 bases to trimming and J lost 1 base; unmatched junction nucleotides: 10. Germline values: CDR1 MGHRA, CDR2 YSYEKL. The CDR3 region has the DNA TGCGCCAGCAGCCCCGACAGGGCGCGCCCGTCCTACGAGCAGTACTTC. Its translation: CASSPDRARPSYEQYF.